The 10 T cell receptor beta chains reported below all come from one sample, sequenced in a study of CD8 T cells in ankylosing spondylitis. MiXCR, applied by TCRdb to the 5' RACE reads, yields one record per CDR3 protein. Seen here are about 160,000 distinct CDR3 sequences, under 45% observed once, and the top ten hold about 15%. The sequenced material came from synovial fluid, either unsorted or a sorted T cell fraction (not recorded which). These receptors were taken from a male donor with ankylosing spondylitis.

This clonotype was picked up many times. The CDR3 bases are TGTGCCAGCGGCCCTACCGGGGAGCTGTTTTTT. Encoded protein: CASGPTGELFF. The gene calls are TRBV7-9 and TRBJ2-2; D unresolved. The CDR3 extends over 11 amino acids. The germline V gene encodes CDR1 SEHNR and CDR2 FQNEAQ (reference sequence). V lost 8 bases to trimming and J lost 5 bases, with 6 bases between them.

The rearrangement links TRBV29-1 to TRBJ2-5; D remains ambiguous. The germline V gene has CDR1 SQVTM and CDR2 ANQGSEA. Trimming removed 5 bases at V and 1 base at J, with 2 bases between. The CDR3 runs to 10 residues. The CDR3 bases are TGCAGCGTTTTCCAAGAGACCCAGTACTTC. It yields the protein CSVFQETQYF.

The V call is TRBV20-1, the J call TRBJ2-7; D could derive from TRBD1 or TRBD2 (5 bases each). CDR3 length equals 13 residues. The V and J ends lost 5 bases and 2 bases respectively, with 13 bases between them. CDR1 and CDR2 (germline): DFQATT, SNEGSKA (reference sequence). The CDR3 nucleotides are TGCAGTGCTCAATGGGGACCCCCCTACGAGCAGTACTTC. As protein: CSAQWGPPYEQYF.

V usage is TRBV6-1 and J usage is TRBJ1-2; 7 bases are a match to TRBD1. The J segment lost 4 bases and the V segment lost 7 bases, leaving 12 bases of the junction unmatched. The CDR3 is 15 amino acids. The germline V gene encodes CDR1 MNHNS and CDR2 SASEGT. CDR3: CASTLARDSIYGYTF. Here the CDR3 DNA reads TGTGCCAGCACCCTCGCCCGGGACAGTATCTATGGCTACACCTTC.

This clonotype has just a few counts. This sequence joins TRBV13 and TRBJ2-2; D not resolved. The V gene's germline CDR1 is PRHDT and CDR2 FYEKMQ (reference sequence). The V end lost 0 bases, the J end lost 8 bases, and 10 bases lay between the germline ends. The CDR3 sequence is 14 residues long. This CDR3 is CASSLGRALGELFF. The CDR3 DNA follows: TGTGCCAGCAGCTTAGGCCGGGCGTTAGGGGAGCTGTTTTTT.

The rearrangement links TRBV7-9 to TRBJ2-7, with 8 bases identical to TRBD1. The CDR3 length is 15 residues. Germline lookup yields CDR1 SEHNR and CDR2 FQNEAQ (reference sequence). After removal of 5 bases from V and 7 bases from J, the junction contained 13 bases not matched to a gene. The CDR3, as DNA: TGTGCCAGCAGCCCCGGGACAGGTGGTCTCCTGGAGCAGTACTTC. This gives the protein CASSPGTGGLLEQYF.

This rearrangement joins TRBV12-3 or TRBV12-4 to TRBJ2-4, with D perhaps TRBD2 (6 bases). Deletions cut 8 bases from V and 8 bases from J, with 13 bases between. The CDR3 extends over 12 amino acids. In DNA form, the CDR3 reads TGTGCCAGCGGGAGGCCTGGTCACATTCAGTACTTC. Its translation is CASGRPGHIQYF.

J is TRBJ2-3 and V is TRBV6-1; 8 nucleotides line up with TRBD2. The CDR3 loop spans 14 amino acids. The V gene's germline CDR1 is MNHNS and CDR2 SASEGT. The junction had 3 bases not matched to a gene; V was cut back by 4 bases and J by 3 bases. The CDR3 sequence: CASSGLAPTDTQYF. CDR3 DNA sequence: TGTGCCAGCAGTGGACTAGCGCCGACAGATACGCAGTATTTT.

CDR3 in DNA: TGTGCCAGCAGCTTATACCTCGGGGACGTCCTGGGACAGGAAGAGACCCAGTACTTC. Residues: CASSLYLGDVLGQEETQYF. The rearrangement links TRBV11-1 to TRBJ2-5; 8 bases match TRBD1. Germline assignment: CDR1 SGHAT and CDR2 FQDESV (reference sequence). This CDR3 is built from 19 residues. Losses at the gene ends were 2 bases for V and 3 bases for J; bases not matched to a gene: 17.

This chain links TRBV20-1 with TRBJ2-4, with D maybe TRBD1 (5 bases). Germline V gene data show CDR1 as DFQATT and CDR2 as SNEGSKA (reference sequence). Trimming removed 6 bases at V and 13 bases at J, with 19 bases between. The CDR3 runs to 12 residues. CDR3 sequence reads: CSASPQVLGQYF. The CDR3 bases are TGCAGTGCATCGCCACAGGTTCTTGGCCAGTACTTC.